This T cell receptor (beta chain) was captured in a study of T cells in Graves' hyperthyroidism and ophthalmopathy. The germline gives CDR1 SGHVS, CDR2 FQNEAQ. This CDR3 has 14 residues. V was shortened by 4 bases and J by 1 base, with 10 bases between the two germline ends. As for this clonotype: Its matching antigen is unknown.

Broader study findings: Ophthalmopathy cases were set apart from stable hyperthyroidism by a 13 V-J model.

Hyperthyroidism had been newly diagnosed in patients aged 18 to 65, and its duration was under 2 months. Those patients with uncontrolled infection, other autoimmune disease, pregnancy or lactation were excluded. Amplified TCR beta CDR3 regions derived from RNA transcripts. The HTBI set primed first-round TCR CDR3 RT-PCR. Using its own MiXCR run on the multiplex PCR reads, TCRdb lists one record per CDR3 protein. The sample includes 550,000 to 650,000 distinct CDR3 sequences, approximately 15% seen only once; the top ten take 5% to 7%. Sample: blood. The chain employs TRBV7-8 and TRBJ1-1; D might be TRBD1 (6 bases). The source of this sequence is a woman under 40 with Graves' hyperthyroidism that later progressed to Graves' ophthalmopathy. The CDR3 region is CASSWGQENTEAFF. Here the CDR3 DNA reads TGTGCCAGCAGCTGGGGGCAGGAGAACACTGAAGCTTTCTTT.